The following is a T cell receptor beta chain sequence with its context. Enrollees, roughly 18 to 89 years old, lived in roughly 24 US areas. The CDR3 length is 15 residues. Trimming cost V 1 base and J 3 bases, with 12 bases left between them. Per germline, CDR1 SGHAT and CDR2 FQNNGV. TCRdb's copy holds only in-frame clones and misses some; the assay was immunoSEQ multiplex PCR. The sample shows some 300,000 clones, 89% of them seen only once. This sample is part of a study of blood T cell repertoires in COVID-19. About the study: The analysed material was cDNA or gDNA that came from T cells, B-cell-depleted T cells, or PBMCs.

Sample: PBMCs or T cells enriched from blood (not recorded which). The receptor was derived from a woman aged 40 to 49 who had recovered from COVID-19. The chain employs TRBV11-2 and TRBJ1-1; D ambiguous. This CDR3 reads CASSLGPGWDTEAFF. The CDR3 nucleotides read TGTGCCAGCAGCTTAGGTCCGGGATGGGACACTGAAGCTTTCTTT.